This is a list of T cell receptor beta chains from one sample in a study of T cells in Graves' hyperthyroidism and ophthalmopathy. TCRdb analysed the multiplex PCR reads with MiXCR anew, one entry per CDR3 protein. The sample carries some 400,000 distinct CDR3 sequences, 14% recorded once. The sample consisted of blood. These receptors originate from a woman in her sixties or seventies with Graves' hyperthyroidism. Both conserved end residues are part of each CDR3. Each record gives: D gene, J gene, clone size, V gene, CDR3 DNA, CDR3 protein. The D gene is left open where the match is weak. Clone size is shown for a subset of rows, as once, few, many or a class of expanded clone.

TRBD1 | TRBJ1-1 | many | TRBV6-1 | TGTGCCCTAAACCGGGACAGGGCTCTTATTTCCACTGAAGCTTTCTTT | CALNRDRALISTEAFF
. | TRBJ2-7 | many | TRBV7-3 | TGTGCCAGCAGCTTACCCGAGGTTCGCTATTACGAGCAGTACTTC | CASSLPEVRYYEQYF
. | TRBJ2-1 | many | TRBV20-1 | TGCAGTGCTATGCCACCGGACTACAATGAGCAGTTCTTC | CSAMPPDYNEQFF
. | TRBJ1-2 | . | TRBV5-1 | TGCGCCAGCAGTAGGTCAGGGGCGGAAAACTATGGCTACACCTTC | CASSRSGAENYGYTF
. | TRBJ2-1 | few | TRBV4-1 | TGCGCCAGCAGCCGCCCGGGACGGAGCTCCTACAATGAGCAGTTCTTC | CASSRPGRSSYNEQFF
. | TRBJ1-1 | many | TRBV5-5 | TGTGCCAGCAGCTTGAACAACGTGAACACTGAAGCTTTCTTT | CASSLNNVNTEAFF
. | TRBJ1-4 | many | TRBV28 | TGTGCCAGCAGTTTCTTGTTGGTGACAACTAATGAAAAACTGTTTTTT | CASSFLLVTTNEKLFF
TRBD1 | TRBJ1-2 | . | TRBV19 | TGTGCCAGTAGGACAGGGTGGCATGGCTACACCTTC | CASRTGWHGYTF
. | TRBJ1-2 | . | TRBV29-1 | TGCAGCGTTGAAGGTGTCAGCGGCTACACCTTC | CSVEGVSGYTF
. | TRBJ1-1 | many | TRBV7-2 | TGTGCCAGCAGCCATGCGTTGATGGGGTTCGTTTCTCTTGAAGCTTTCTTT | CASSHALMGFVSLEAFF
TRBD2 | TRBJ2-5 | . | TRBV20-1 | TGCAGTGCTAAAAGGCTAGCGGAAGAGACCCAGTACTTC | CSAKRLAEETQYF
. | TRBJ2-7 | many | TRBV5-1 | TGCGCCAGCGGAGTGGTGGGGGGGCAAGAGCAGTACTTC | CASGVVGGQEQYF
. | TRBJ2-7 | . | TRBV6-2/TRBV6-3 | TGTGCCAGCAGGAGGGCCGGAGGCTACGAGCAGTACTTC | CASRRAGGYEQYF
. | TRBJ1-3 | many | TRBV5-1 | TGCGCCAGCAGCTTGGAGCAGATCTCTGGAAACACCATATATTTT | CASSLEQISGNTIYF
TRBD1 | TRBJ2-3 | many | TRBV7-9 | TGTGCCAGCAGCTTCGGACAGGGTTCAGATACGCAGTATTTT | CASSFGQGSDTQYF